The present T cell receptor (beta chain) was sequenced within a study of cytomegalovirus exposure and HLA in healthy donors. The CDR3 runs 13 residues. In germline, CDR1 is SNHLY, CDR2 FYNNEI. The V and J ends lost 11 bases and 7 bases respectively, with 15 bases between them. The table lists this clone with a few counts. No antigen is known for it. Study-wide results and limits: A later analysis showed that HLA-associated TCR beta chains had undergone more clonal expansion than equally common others.

Primers: 60 Vbeta forward and 13 Jbeta reverse. Profiling relied on immunoSEQ multiplex PCR, and the TCRdb table lists in-frame clones only, not all of them. Of approximately 150,000 clones in the sample, roughly 80% were seen once. The chain uses TRBV2 and TRBJ1-6; a possible D gene is TRBD1 (6 bases). Sequencing was performed on PBMCs. The receptor's source is a female donor in good health and CMV-seronegative. CDR3 amino acids: CAPRQAKNSPLHF. The CDR3 bases are TGTGCCCCCCGACAGGCTAAAAATTCACCCCTCCACTTT.